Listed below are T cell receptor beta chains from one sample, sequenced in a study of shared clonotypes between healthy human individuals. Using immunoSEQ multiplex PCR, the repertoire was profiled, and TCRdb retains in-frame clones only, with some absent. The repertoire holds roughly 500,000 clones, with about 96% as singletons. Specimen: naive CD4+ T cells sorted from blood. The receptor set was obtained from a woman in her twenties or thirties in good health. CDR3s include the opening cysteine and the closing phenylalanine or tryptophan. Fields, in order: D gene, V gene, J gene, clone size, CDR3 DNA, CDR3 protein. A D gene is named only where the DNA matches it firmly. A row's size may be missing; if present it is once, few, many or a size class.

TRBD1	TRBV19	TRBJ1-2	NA	TGTGCCAGTACTCGGACAGGGGGCTATGGCTACACCTTC	CASTRTGGYGYTF
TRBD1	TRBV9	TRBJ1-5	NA	TGTGCCAGCAGCGTAGGACAGGGGGCTCAGCCCCAGCATTTT	CASSVGQGAQPQHF
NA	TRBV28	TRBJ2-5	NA	TGTGCCAGCCAGCACAACCACCAAGAGACCCAGTACTTC	CASQHNHQETQYF
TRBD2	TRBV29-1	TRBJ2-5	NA	TGCAGCGTTGTATGGACTAGCGGGAGACGGGAGACCCAGTACTTC	CSVVWTSGRRETQYF
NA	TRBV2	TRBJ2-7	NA	TGTGCCACCTCCAGTGGGGCGTACGAGCAGTACTTC	CATSSGAYEQYF
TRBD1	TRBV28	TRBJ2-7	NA	TGTGCCAGCAGGAAGACAGGGGTCTCCTACGAGCAGTACTTC	CASRKTGVSYEQYF
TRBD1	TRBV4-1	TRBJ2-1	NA	TGCGCCAGCAGCCGGGACACATACAGGGGTGGAGTGGATGAGCAGTTCTTC	CASSRDTYRGGVDEQFF
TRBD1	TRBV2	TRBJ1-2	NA	TGTGCCAGCAGTCAGGGGGAGACCAGTGTCGGCTACACCTTC	CASSQGETSVGYTF
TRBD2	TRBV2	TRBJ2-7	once	TGTGCCAGCAGTGAAGCGCTAGCGGGGGAGATCTACGAGCAGTACTTC	CASSEALAGEIYEQYF
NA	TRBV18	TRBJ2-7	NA	TGTGCCAGCTCACCCACTATTATGACTCCAAGCTCCTACGAGCAGTACTTC	CASSPTIMTPSSYEQYF
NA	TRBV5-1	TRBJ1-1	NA	TGCGCCAGCAGCTTGGAAGGCAACACTGAAGCTTTCTTT	CASSLEGNTEAFF
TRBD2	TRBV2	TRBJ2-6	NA	TGTGCCAGCAGAGGAGAACGATTACTAGCGGGTACCTCTGGGGCCAACGTCCTGACTTTC	CASRGERLLAGTSGANVLTF
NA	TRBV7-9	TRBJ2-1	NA	TGTGCCAGCAGCCCAGCCCACAGCTCCTACAATGAGCAGTTCTTC	CASSPAHSSYNEQFF
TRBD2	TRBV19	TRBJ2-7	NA	TGTGCCAGTAGTATTTCGGGACTAGATATCTACGAGCAGTACTTC	CASSISGLDIYEQYF
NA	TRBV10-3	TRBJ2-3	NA	TGTGCCATCAGTGAGGCGACAGGTTCGGATACGCAGTATTTT	CAISEATGSDTQYF
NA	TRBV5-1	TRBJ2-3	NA	TGCGCCAGCAGCTTGGGCGGTAGCACAGATACGCAGTATTTT	CASSLGGSTDTQYF
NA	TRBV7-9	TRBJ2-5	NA	TGTGCCAGCAGCTTTCTTCTGGGAGAGAGGTACCAAGAGACCCAGTACTTC	CASSFLLGERYQETQYF
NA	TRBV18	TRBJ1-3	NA	TGTGCCAGCTCACCAAATCCAGGCGACGGAAACACCATATATTTT	CASSPNPGDGNTIYF
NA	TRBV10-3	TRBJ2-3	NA	TGTGCCATCAGTGAGTCGCAGAGGGTCGGAGATACGCAGTATTTT	CAISESQRVGDTQYF
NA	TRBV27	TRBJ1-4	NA	TGTGCCAGCAGTTTCCAAGGGATAACTAATGAAAAACTGTTTTTT	CASSFQGITNEKLFF
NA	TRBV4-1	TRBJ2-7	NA	TGCGCCAGCAGCCGATTGGGGGGTTACGAGCAGTACTTC	CASSRLGGYEQYF
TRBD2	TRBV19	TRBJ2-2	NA	TGTGCCAGTAGTAGGCTAGCGGGAGCGGGCGGGGAGCTGTTTTTT	CASSRLAGAGGELFF
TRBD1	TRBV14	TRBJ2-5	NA	TGTGCCTCCCAAGGGGGCAACCAAGAGACCCAGTACTTC	CASQGGNQETQYF
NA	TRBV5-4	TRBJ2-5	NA	TGTGCCAGCAGCTTGGTTGAAGAGACCCAGTACTTC	CASSLVEETQYF
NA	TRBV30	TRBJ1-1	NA	TGTGCCTGGAGTCGGAACACTGAAGCTTTCTTT	CAWSRNTEAFF
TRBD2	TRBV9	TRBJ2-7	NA	TGTGCCAGCAGCGCTTATAGCGGGAGTACCTCCGAGCAGTACTTC	CASSAYSGSTSEQYF
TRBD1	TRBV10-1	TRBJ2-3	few	TGCGCCACCGAATCGGGACAGGGAACAGATACGCAGTATTTT	CATESGQGTDTQYF
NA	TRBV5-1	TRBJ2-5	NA	TGCGCCAGCAGCTTGGGACTACAAGAGACCCAGTACTTC	CASSLGLQETQYF
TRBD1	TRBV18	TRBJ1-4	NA	TGTGCCAGCTCACCACCACAGGGGGCGAGTCTAAAGGAAAAACTGTTTTTT	CASSPPQGASLKEKLFF
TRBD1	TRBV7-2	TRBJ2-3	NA	TGTGCCAGCAGCCTCGACAGGGGTTGGGATACGCAGTATTTT	CASSLDRGWDTQYF
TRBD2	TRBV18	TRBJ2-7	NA	TGTGCCAGCTCACCATTACTGGCGGGAGATCGTTACGAGCAGTACTTC	CASSPLLAGDRYEQYF
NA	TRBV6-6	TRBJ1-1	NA	TGTGCCAGCAGTTACCCCGGGGGGCCTGGGAACACTGAAGCTTTCTTT	CASSYPGGPGNTEAFF
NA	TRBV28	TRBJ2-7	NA	TGTGCCAGCAGTTTAGGCGGGAACTACGAGCAGTACTTC	CASSLGGNYEQYF
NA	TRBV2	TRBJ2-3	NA	TGTGCCAGCAGTGCAACAGCAGGGGCGAATGCGCAGTATTTT	CASSATAGANAQYF
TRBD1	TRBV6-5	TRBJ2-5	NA	TGTGCCAGCAAAGGGACAGGGCTTTTAGAGACCCAGTACTTC	CASKGTGLLETQYF
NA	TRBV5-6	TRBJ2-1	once	TGTGCCAGCACCCTAAACAATGAGCAGTTCTTC	CASTLNNEQFF